The 23 T cell receptor beta chains below were found in one sample sequenced in a study of cytomegalovirus exposure and HLA in healthy donors. Vbeta (60) and Jbeta (13) primers were used in the PCR. Method: immunoSEQ multiplex PCR; TCRdb's copy keeps in-frame clones and lacks some. This repertoire shows hundreds of thousands of clones, roughly 89% found once; its top ten account for approximately 2.4%. Sample: PBMCs. These receptors originate from a woman aged 18-29 years in good health and CMV-seronegative.

This clone has just one count. V usage is TRBV4-1 and J usage is TRBJ2-7; TRBD1 aligns across 7 bases. From germline, CDR1 is MGHRA and CDR2 YSYEKL. The CDR3 is 15 amino acids. Trimming at V came to 1 base and at J to 2 bases, leaving 5 bases not matched to a gene. The DNA for the CDR3 is TGCGCCAGCAGCCAAGTGACAGGGCGAGCCTACGAGCAGTACTTC. Protein sequence: CASSQVTGRAYEQYF.

This clone was seen a single time. This chain connects TRBV30 to TRBJ2-7, with D perhaps TRBD1 (6 bases). CDR1 is GTSNPN, CDR2 SVGIG, per germline (reference sequence). The ends were cut back, 8 bases at V and 0 bases at J, with 14 bases in the middle. The CDR3 contains 13 residues. The CDR3 here is CARDRDTSYEQYF. The CDR3 DNA is TGTGCCAGGGACCGGGACACCTCCTACGAGCAGTACTTC.

The V and J genes are TRBV9 and TRBJ1-6, with 10 bases identical to TRBD1. Looked up from germline, CDR1 is SGDLS and CDR2 is YYNGEE. The CDR3 covers 16 residues. V shed 4 bases, J shed 9 bases, and the junction held 10 bases outside the gene matches. CDR3 sequence reads: CASSRGGGQGPSPLHF. The CDR3 region has the DNA TGTGCCAGCAGCCGCGGGGGGGGACAGGGGCCTTCACCCCTCCACTTT.

The chain uses TRBV7-8 and TRBJ1-1; TRBD1 agrees at 7 bases. The V gene end was trimmed by 2 bases and the J gene end by 3 bases; junction bases not matched to a gene: 3. The germline gives CDR1 SGHVS, CDR2 FQNEAQ. The length of the CDR3 is 14 residues. The CDR3 region has the DNA TGTGCCAGCAGCTTACGCAGGGGGGACACTGAAGCTTTCTTT. Translated, it gives CASSLRRGDTEAFF.

This clone was detected once. The chain links TRBV6-5 to TRBJ2-2, with 8 bases identical to TRBD1. Germline V gene data show CDR1 as MNHEY and CDR2 as SVGAGI. This CDR3 is 16 amino acids long. Unmatched junction bases numbered 7, after V lost 4 bases and J lost 3 bases. The CDR3: CASSSPGQGYTGELFF. CDR3 DNA: TGTGCCAGCAGTTCGCCCGGACAGGGCTACACCGGGGAGCTGTTTTTT.

The chain has TRBV19 and TRBJ2-1; possibly TRBD1 for D (5 bases). V was clipped by 3 bases and J by 1 base, with 10 bases between them. The CDR3 runs to 15 residues. The germline gives CDR1 LNHDA, CDR2 SQIVND (reference sequence). The CDR3 DNA is TGTGCCAGTAGTATCGACAGTAGTTCCTACAATGAGCAGTTCTTC. Its translation: CASSIDSSSYNEQFF. Variable domain in full (rest from reference TRBV19 and TRBJ2-1): DGGITQSPKYLFRKEGQNVTLSCEQNLNHDAMYWYRQDPGQGLRLIYYSQIVNDFQKGDIAEGYSVSREKKESFPLTVTSAQKNPTAFYLCASSIDSSSYNEQFFGPGTRLTVL.

The CDR3 DNA reads as TGTGCCAGCAGTGAAATAGGGGTCTCAGGGTATGGCTACACCTTC. Translating it yields CASSEIGVSGYGYTF. The chain couples TRBV6-1 to TRBJ1-2, with D possibly matching TRBD1 (5 bases). Germline assignment: CDR1 MNHNS and CDR2 SASEGT. CDR3 length: 15 amino acids. Trimming removed 2 bases at V and 5 bases at J, with 15 bases between.

The chain recombines TRBV18 with TRBJ2-7, with D possibly TRBD2 on 6 matching bases. The CDR3 spans 15 residues. Germline assignment: CDR1 KGHSH and CDR2 LQKENI. V was cut by 3 bases and J by 0 bases, with 12 bases left in between. The CDR3 spells CASSPRRGFSYEQYF. CDR3 in DNA: TGTGCCAGCTCACCCCGGCGGGGATTCTCCTACGAGCAGTACTTC.

In the case of this clone: Other DNA sequences in the same sample also yield this CDR3. The V call is TRBV29-1, the J call TRBJ2-7; 7 bases map to TRBD1. J gave up 2 bases and V 6 bases, and 1 base lay outside the gene matches. Looked up from germline, CDR1 is SQVTM and CDR2 is ANQGSEA. The CDR3 length is 11 residues. In DNA form, the CDR3 reads TGCAGCGTCGGGACAGCCTACGAGCAGTACTTC. As protein: CSVGTAYEQYF.

The chain has TRBV4-2 and TRBJ2-2; D call uncertain. Germline CDR1 reads LGHNA; CDR2 reads YNFKEQ. With 1 base removed from V and 2 bases from J, the gap between germline ends came to 5 bases. The CDR3 is 14 amino acids. This chain's CDR3 is CASSQGLNTGELFF. CDR3 coding DNA: TGTGCCAGCAGCCAAGGACTTAACACCGGGGAGCTGTTTTTT.

The CDR3 reads CASSFRQGALEAFF. In DNA, the CDR3 is TGTGCCAGCAGCTTCCGACAGGGTGCACTTGAAGCTTTCTTT. This chain uses TRBV7-8 with TRBJ1-1; 7 nucleotides agree with TRBD1. V lost 3 bases and J lost 7; bases outside the gene matches: 8. The germline CDR1 and CDR2 sequences are SGHVS and FQNEAQ. This CDR3 region has 14 residues.

This chain connects TRBV18 to TRBJ2-6; 9 bases fit TRBD1. CDR1 and CDR2 from the germline V gene are KGHSH and LQKENI. CDR3 size: 17 residues. The V segment lost 1 base and the J segment 2 bases; nucleotides outside the gene matches: 3. The DNA of the CDR3 is TGTGCCAGCTCACCACTGGACAGGGGCGCTGGGGCCAACGTCCTGACTTTC. Residues: CASSPLDRGAGANVLTF. The full variable domain, in which reference TRBV18 and TRBJ2-6 provide the parts outside the CDR3, is NAGVMQNPRHLVRRRGQEARLRCSPMKGHSHVYWYRQLPEEGLKFMVYLQKENIIDESGMPKERFSAEFPKEGPSILRIQQVVRGDSAAYFCASSPLDRGAGANVLTFGAGSRLTVL.

The chain employs TRBV13 and TRBJ2-3, with D possibly being TRBD2 (7 bases). V was cut by 1 base and J by 3 bases, with 17 bases left in between. This CDR3 is 17 amino acids long. CDR1 and CDR2 from the germline V gene are PRHDT and FYEKMQ (reference sequence). The CDR3 region is CASSLEGGGASTDTQYF. The CDR3 DNA follows: TGTGCCAGCAGCTTAGAAGGTGGGGGGGCAAGTACAGATACGCAGTATTTT.

This clone was recorded only once. CDR3: CASSDPSGTGDETQYF. The CDR3 nucleotides are TGTGCCAGCAGTGATCCCTCCGGGACAGGGGACGAGACCCAGTACTTC. The chain carries TRBV6-1 and TRBJ2-5; TRBD1 matches 10 bases. Germline V lookup: CDR1 MNHNS, CDR2 SASEGT. The CDR3 contains 16 residues. Trimming at V came to 3 bases and at J to 5 bases, leaving 9 bases not matched to a gene.

Of note for this clone: The junction does not match germline at one end; this may be a read error. The chain recombines TRBV7-7 with TRBJ1-6; TRBD1 matches 10 bases. CDR1 SSHAT and CDR2 FNYEAQ come from the germline V gene (reference sequence). The CDR3 extends over 14 amino acids. Written as DNA, the CDR3 is TGTGCTAGCAGGATCGGACAGGGGGGTTTATCCCTCCACTTT. Translated: CASRIGQGGLSLHF.

Here the CDR3 DNA reads TGTGCCAGCAGCTGGGATCCCGGGGAGGGCTACACCTTC. As protein: CASSWDPGEGYTF. The J gene is TRBJ1-2, the V gene TRBV5-4; D remains ambiguous. The germline V gene encodes CDR1 SGHNT and CDR2 YYREEE (reference sequence). The CDR3 contains 13 residues. Deletions cut 3 bases from V and 8 bases from J, with 14 bases between. The whole variable domain, filled in from reference TRBV5-4 and TRBJ1-2, reads ETGVTQSPTHLIKTRGQQVTLRCSSQSGHNTVSWYQQALGQGPQFIFQYYREEENGRGNFPPRFSGLQFPNYSSELNVNALELDDSALYLCASSWDPGEGYTFGSGTRLTVV.

This chain uses TRBV27 with TRBJ1-6; TRBD1 agrees at 10 bases. The V gene's germline CDR1 is MNHEY and CDR2 SMNVEV (reference sequence). The CDR3 is made up of 17 amino acids. Trimming at V came to 2 bases and at J to 9 bases, leaving 10 bases not matched to a gene. This chain's CDR3 is CASSLVGQGLSTSPLHF. The CDR3, as DNA: TGTGCCAGCAGTTTAGTGGGACAGGGGCTTTCCACTTCACCCCTCCACTTT.

This rearrangement joins TRBV18 to TRBJ1-1; D possibly corresponds to TRBD1 (6 bases). The germline V gene has CDR1 KGHSH and CDR2 LQKENI. CDR3 length: 13 amino acids. Trimming pared 5 bases from V and 6 bases from J, leaving 13 bases between. The CDR3 DNA is TGTGCCAGCTCAGATGGACAGAGCTCTGAAGCTTTCTTT. It codes for CASSDGQSSEAFF.

The rearrangement links TRBV19 to TRBJ1-5, with unresolved D. Germline V gene sequence: CDR1 LNHDA, CDR2 SQIVND (reference sequence). This CDR3 has 14 amino acids. V lost 1 base to trimming and J lost 5 bases, with 9 bases between them. The CDR3 bases are TGTGCCAGTAGTATAGCGGGGAGCTATCAGCCCCAGCATTTT. Translated, it gives CASSIAGSYQPQHF.

The table lists this clone with a few counts. The chain uses TRBV6-5 and TRBJ1-2, with TRBD1 matching 7 bases. The J segment lost 8 bases and the V segment lost 5 bases, leaving 14 bases of the junction unmatched. The CDR3 has 15 residues. Looked up from germline, CDR1 is MNHEY and CDR2 is SVGAGI. CDR3 nucleotide sequence: TGTGCCAGCAGTCCAGGATGGGACAGAAAGGCGGGCTACACCTTC. Translating it yields CASSPGWDRKAGYTF.

This chain connects TRBV5-4 to TRBJ2-5, with D unclear. Per germline, CDR1 SGHNT and CDR2 YYREEE (reference sequence). This CDR3 contains 12 residues. The V end lost 4 bases, the J end lost 5 bases, and 9 bases lay between the germline ends. The CDR3 coding sequence is TGTGCCAGCAGCGGGCCTGGGGAGACCCAGTACTTC. Amino acid sequence: CASSGPGETQYF.

This chain uses TRBV5-6 with TRBJ1-1; D uncertain. This CDR3 region has 13 residues. CDR1 is SGHDT, CDR2 YYEEEE, per germline. V lost 5 bases, J lost 3 bases, and 11 bases lay in between. In DNA, the CDR3 is TGTGCCAGCAGGAATGGGCCGGACACTGAAGCTTTCTTT. It encodes CASRNGPDTEAFF.

The chain uses TRBV6-5 and TRBJ2-1; D is unresolved. The CDR3 runs 13 residues. Germline-derived CDR1 and CDR2 are MNHEY and SVGAGI. Trimming removed 4 bases from V and 6 bases from J, with 10 bases in between. CDR3 DNA sequence: TGTGCCAGCAGTTCCCGCGAGGTCAATGAGCAGTTCTTC. Protein: CASSSREVNEQFF.